Shown below are 17 T cell receptor beta chains from a single sample sequenced in a study of spatial heterogeneity in lung cancer. Time point noted: sample taken at primary tumor resection. Study-level findings and limits: Intratumoral expanded alpha and beta TCR counts were found to track tumor mutation counts.

These receptors lack a known antigen. TCRdb independently ran MiXCR on the 5' RACE reads; one entry per CDR3 protein. The sample records about 20,000 distinct CDR3 sequences, under 3.5% being singletons. Source: lung tumor tissue, taken at surgery. Receptors originate from a male donor with early-stage non-small cell lung cancer.

This clonotype appeared many times. The rearrangement uses TRBV24-1 and TRBJ2-2; D perhaps matches TRBD1 (6 bases). Trimming stripped 2 bases from V and 0 bases from J, with 9 bases between. CDR3 length: 16 residues. Germline V gene data show CDR1 as KGHDR and CDR2 as SFDVKD. The CDR3 region is CATSDSQGTNTGELFF. Written as DNA, the CDR3 is TGTGCCACCAGTGATTCACAGGGAACGAACACCGGGGAGCTGTTTTTT.

This clonotype was seen many times. One junction end does not reproduce the germline sequence, and a read error may be involved. The CDR3, as DNA: TGTGCTAGCAGCCCGGGACTAGCGGGAGTCGGGGAGCTGTTTTTT. Translation: CASSPGLAGVGELFF. The chain employs TRBV7-7 and TRBJ2-2, with 14 bases matching TRBD2. The CDR3 runs to 15 residues. Germline loops: CDR1 SSHAT, CDR2 FNYEAQ (reference sequence). Full variable domain (missing parts from reference TRBV7-7 and TRBJ2-2): GAGVSQSPRYKVTKRGQDVTLRCDPISSHATLYWYQQALGQGPEFLTYFNYEAQPDKSGLPSDRFSAERPEGSISTLTIQRTEQRDSAMYRCASSPGLAGVGELFFGEGSRLTVL.

This clonotype occurred many times. The genes are TRBV27 and TRBJ2-3; 12 bases align to TRBD2. The germline gives CDR1 MNHEY, CDR2 SMNVEV (reference sequence). The CDR3 extends over 17 amino acids. J lost 6 bases, V lost 5 bases, and 12 bases had no gene match. The DNA for the CDR3 is TGTGCCAGCAGTCCACCTCTAGCGGGAGGGCTTGGGGATACGCAGTATTTT. Amino acid sequence: CASSPPLAGGLGDTQYF.

This clonotype was picked up many times. CDR3 nucleotides: TGTGCCAGCAGAGGCGGGAGTGCGTACGAGCAGTACTTC. It yields the protein CASRGGSAYEQYF. This chain uses TRBV2 with TRBJ2-7; 7 bases are shared with TRBD2. The germline CDR1 and CDR2 sequences are SNHLY and FYNNEI. This CDR3 contains 13 residues. The trim removed 6 bases at V and 4 bases at J, leaving 6 bases unmatched.

In its sample, this clonotype was seen many times. V is TRBV27 and J is TRBJ2-7; weak D call: TRBD2 (6 bases). Germline V lookup: CDR1 MNHEY, CDR2 SMNVEV (reference sequence). The V and J ends lost 2 bases and 6 bases respectively, with 14 bases between them. CDR3 length equals 14 residues. The DNA for the CDR3 is TGTGCCAGCAGTTTAGGGAACAGCGGGTTCGAGCAGTACTTC. Its translation is CASSLGNSGFEQYF.

This clonotype was seen at least ten times. This CDR3 is CASSLASSSSYNEQFF. In nucleotides, the CDR3 is TGTGCCAGCAGCTTAGCCTCTAGTAGCTCCTACAATGAGCAGTTCTTC. The chain combines TRBV7-2 with TRBJ2-1, with D hard to call. Germline V gene data show CDR1 as SGHTA and CDR2 as FQGNSA. The CDR3 contains 16 residues. Trimming pared 0 bases from V and 0 bases from J, leaving 9 bases between. Using reference TRBV7-2 and TRBJ2-1 for the parts outside the CDR3, the full variable domain is GAGVSQSPSNKVTEKGKDVELRCDPISGHTALYWYRQSLGQGLEFLIYFQGNSAPDKSGLPSDRFSAERTGGSVSTLTIQRTQQEDSAVYLCASSLASSSSYNEQFFGPGTRLTVL.

This clonotype was recorded at least ten times. CDR3 sequence (DNA): TGTGCCAGCAGCTCGAGACAGCCCCTTGCAGGCGAGCAGTACTTC. It is translated as CASSSRQPLAGEQYF. The rearrangement joins TRBV27 to TRBJ2-7, with TRBD1 as a possible D gene (5 bases). The CDR3 spans 15 residues. CDR1 is MNHEY, CDR2 SMNVEV, per germline (reference sequence). V shed 6 bases and J shed 6 bases, with 21 bases lying between them.

This clonotype was detected many times. The chain joins TRBV5-1 to TRBJ1-2; the match to TRBD1 covers 7 bases. Trimming at V came to 4 bases and at J to 5 bases, leaving 14 bases not matched to a gene. This CDR3 region has 16 residues. Germline CDR1 is SGHRS and CDR2 is YFSETQ. The CDR3: CASSQNTGDYGYGYTF. For the CDR3, the DNA is TGCGCCAGCAGCCAAAATACAGGGGACTATGGGTATGGCTACACCTTC.

This clonotype has ten or more counts. The chain links TRBV20-1 to TRBJ2-3; 10 positions agree with TRBD1. Unmatched junction bases numbered 11, after V lost 6 bases and J lost 2 bases. Germline V gives CDR1 DFQATT, CDR2 SNEGSKA (reference sequence). CDR3 length equals 16 residues. For the CDR3, the DNA is TGCAGTGCGAAAAACGCGGGACAGGGGTTCACAGATACGCAGTATTTT. It codes for CSAKNAGQGFTDTQYF.

In its sample, this clonotype was seen many times. V is TRBV10-3 and J is TRBJ2-2; D possibly corresponds to TRBD1 (5 bases). The V and J ends lost 4 bases and 1 base respectively, with 7 bases between them. The germline V gene has CDR1 ENHRY and CDR2 SYGVKD. This CDR3 comprises 14 residues. For the CDR3, the DNA is TGTGCCATCAGTGGGACATTGAACACCGGGGAGCTGTTTTTT. Its translation is CAISGTLNTGELFF.

This clonotype appeared many times. This sequence joins TRBV2 and TRBJ2-7; the D is unclear. The CDR3 sequence is 12 residues long. The V and J ends lost 3 bases and 6 bases respectively, with 9 bases between them. Germline values: CDR1 SNHLY, CDR2 FYNNEI. The CDR3 here is CASSDPVREQYF. Written as DNA, the CDR3 is TGTGCCAGCAGTGACCCGGTACGCGAGCAGTACTTC.

This clonotype was recorded at least ten times. The chain couples TRBV20-1 to TRBJ2-1; 8 nucleotides line up with TRBD2. The CDR3 is made up of 13 amino acids. The germline gives CDR1 DFQATT, CDR2 SNEGSKA (reference sequence). In nucleotides, the CDR3 is TGCAGCCCTAGGCGGGAGGCGATCAATGAGCAGTTCTTC. It is translated as CSPRREAINEQFF.

There are many counts of this clonotype. This sequence joins TRBV2 and TRBJ1-2; no firm D call. The V end lost 7 bases, the J end lost 2 bases, and 11 bases lay between the germline ends. The CDR3 extends over 13 amino acids. The V gene's germline CDR1 is SNHLY and CDR2 FYNNEI. In DNA, the CDR3 is TGTGCCAGCACAAGGACGGAGAACTATGGCTACACCTTC. The encoded protein is CASTRTENYGYTF.

The sample holds many counts of this clonotype. The chain carries TRBV20-1 and TRBJ2-3; the D gene is possibly TRBD2 (6 bases). The V end was cut by 3 bases, the J end by 3 bases, with 19 bases between. The CDR3 has 16 residues. From germline, CDR1 is DFQATT and CDR2 SNEGSKA (reference sequence). The CDR3 sequence: CSASSFRGMETDTQYF. CDR3 coding DNA: TGCAGTGCTAGTTCTTTTCGCGGGATGGAGACAGATACGCAGTATTTT.

This clonotype was recorded at least ten times. V gene TRBV3-1 combines with J gene TRBJ1-1, with D hard to call. Trimming shortened V by 5 bases and J by 1 base, and 5 bases separated the two germline ends. The CDR3 covers 12 residues. The V gene's germline CDR1 is LGHDT and CDR2 YNNKEL (reference sequence). Written as DNA, the CDR3 is TGTGCCAGCAGCGCGACGAACACTGAAGCTTTCTTT. Protein sequence: CASSATNTEAFF. Filled out from reference TRBV3-1 and TRBJ1-1, the complete variable domain reads DTAVSQTPKYLVTQMGNDKSIKCEQNLGHDTMYWYKQDSKKFLKIMFSYNNKELIINETVPNRFSPKSPDKAHLNLHINSLELGDSAVYFCASSATNTEAFFGQGTRLTVV.

This clonotype was counted at least ten times. V gene TRBV30 combines with J gene TRBJ2-3, with 7 bases fitting TRBD2. The V gene end was trimmed by 1 base and the J gene end by 0 bases; junction bases not matched to a gene: 7. Per germline, CDR1 GTSNPN and CDR2 SVGIG (reference sequence). The CDR3 consists of 16 residues. The CDR3 loop reads CAWSEPFSGSTDTQYF. The CDR3, as DNA: TGTGCCTGGAGTGAACCATTTAGCGGGAGCACAGATACGCAGTATTTT.

This clonotype was observed many times. This rearrangement joins TRBV12-3 or TRBV12-4 to TRBJ2-7, with no clear D. The CDR3 runs to 13 residues. V lost 5 bases and J lost 5, with 13 bases in between. The chain's CDR3 is CASSRGEPDEQYF. The DNA for the CDR3 is TGTGCCAGCAGTCGTGGCGAACCCGACGAGCAGTACTTC.